Below, 17 T cell receptor beta chains from the same sample are listed, as sequenced in a study of control samples from healthy donors and cancer patients. Produced via immunoSEQ multiplex PCR; TCRdb's table is partial and in-frame only. The profile shows tens of thousands of clones, 90% of them singletons. Sequenced sample: blood. These receptor sequences come from a young woman in good health.

The chain combines TRBV10-2 with TRBJ2-2; D gene unclear. This CDR3 comprises 16 residues. V was trimmed by 2 bases and J by 0 bases, leaving 10 bases between them. The germline CDR1 and CDR2 sequences are WSHSY and SAAADI. CDR3 loop: CASSEVSRTNTGELFF. The CDR3 DNA reads TGCGCCAGCAGTGAGGTCTCCAGGACGAACACCGGGGAGCTGTTTTTT.

The chain is built from TRBV4-2 and TRBJ2-5, with 7 bases aligning to TRBD2. V was clipped by 4 bases and J by 2 bases; unmatched bases: 10. Germline assignment: CDR1 LGHNA and CDR2 YNFKEQ. There are 16 residues in the CDR3. The CDR3 loop reads CASSPSLAMEQETQYF. The CDR3 DNA follows: TGTGCCAGCAGCCCATCACTAGCGATGGAACAAGAGACCCAGTACTTC.

The chain recombines TRBV5-1 with TRBJ2-7, with a weak D call TRBD1 (6 bases). The CDR3 has 14 residues. The germline gives CDR1 SGHRS, CDR2 YFSETQ. Trimming removed 0 bases at V and 7 bases at J, with 14 bases between. The CDR3 sequence is CASSLGQVPQEQYF. CDR3 DNA: TGCGCCAGCAGCTTGGGACAGGTCCCGCAAGAGCAGTACTTC.

The chain recombines TRBV7-9 with TRBJ2-7, with D tentatively TRBD1 (6 bases). Germline assignment: CDR1 SEHNR and CDR2 FQNEAQ (reference sequence). V shed 5 bases and J shed 3 bases, with 17 bases lying between them. The CDR3 has 15 amino acids. In DNA form, the CDR3 reads TGTGCCAGCAGCCCAGCCCCTCCCAGGGGCTACGAGCAGTACTTC. Its protein is CASSPAPPRGYEQYF.

The chain recombines TRBV7-7 with TRBJ2-7, with 10 bases identical to TRBD2. Germline CDR1 and CDR2: SSHAT and FNYEAQ (reference sequence). With V trimmed by 5 bases and J by 2 bases, 6 bases remained unmatched. This CDR3 has 15 residues. CDR3 nucleotides: TGTGCCAGCAGCGCTGGAGCGGGGGGGACCTACGAGCAGTACTTC. Translation: CASSAGAGGTYEQYF.

This chain connects TRBV19 to TRBJ2-7; possibly TRBD1 or TRBD2 for D (5 bases each). This CDR3 is built from 17 residues. CDR1 is LNHDA, CDR2 SQIVND, per germline (reference sequence). The V gene lost 3 bases and the J gene lost 1 base, with 19 bases spanning the gap. CDR3 nucleotide sequence: TGTGCCAGTAGTATTTCACGAGGGGCCTGGGGGTCCTACGAGCAGTACTTC. Translation: CASSISRGAWGSYEQYF.

The gene calls are TRBV11-2 and TRBJ1-1; 7 nucleotides align to TRBD1. The V and J ends lost 1 base and 5 bases, in that order; junction bases with no gene match: 10. The germline gives CDR1 SGHAT, CDR2 FQNNGV. The CDR3 covers 16 residues. Here the CDR3 DNA reads TGTGCCAGCAGCTTAGTAGGGGGCCGAGGTGCGACTGAAGCTTTCTTT. Amino acid sequence: CASSLVGGRGATEAFF.

This chain connects TRBV6-1 to TRBJ1-1, with 8 bases aligning to TRBD1. This CDR3 spans 15 amino acids. Germline loops: CDR1 MNHNS, CDR2 SASEGT. J gave up 6 bases and V 1 base, and 7 bases lay outside the gene matches. In DNA form, the CDR3 reads TGTGCCAGCAGTGAAGGAGAGGCAGGGGGCGCTGAAGCTTTCTTT. It encodes CASSEGEAGGAEAFF.

In nucleotides, the CDR3 is TGTGCCAGCAGCCAGACTAGCGGGGGTAATGAGCAGTTCTTC. Translated, it gives CASSQTSGGNEQFF. The rearrangement uses TRBV7-8 and TRBJ2-1, with TRBD2 identical over 12 bases. With V trimmed by 5 bases and J by 7 bases, 3 bases remained unmatched. The CDR3 runs 14 residues. Germline-derived CDR1 and CDR2 are SGHVS and FQNEAQ.

V usage is TRBV12-3 or TRBV12-4 and J usage is TRBJ1-2; D ambiguous. This CDR3 contains 13 residues. V lost 3 bases and J lost 1, with 6 bases in between. CDR3 sequence reads: CASSLELNYGYTF. In nucleotides, the CDR3 is TGTGCCAGCAGTTTGGAACTTAACTATGGCTACACCTTC.

This chain uses TRBV3-1 (or the pseudogene TRBV3-2) with TRBJ2-7, with D maybe TRBD2 (6 bases). CDR1 and CDR2 from the germline V gene are LGHDT and YNNKEL (reference sequence). V gave up 1 base and J gave up 6 bases, with 13 bases separating them. The CDR3 covers 14 residues. CDR3 residues: CASSQGGVPAEQYF. In DNA, the CDR3 is TGTGCCAGCAGCCAAGGCGGGGTTCCAGCCGAGCAGTACTTC.

This clone was detected a few times. The chain is built from TRBV10-1 and TRBJ1-1, with 7 bases lining up with TRBD1. V shed 5 bases, J shed 0 bases, and the junction held 9 bases outside the gene matches. This CDR3 is built from 16 residues. Germline values: CDR1 WNHNN, CDR2 SYGVQD (reference sequence). The CDR3 reads CASSLGQEPMNTEAFF. CDR3 coding DNA: TGCGCCAGCAGTCTCGGACAGGAACCTATGAACACTGAAGCTTTCTTT.

The DNA for the CDR3 is TGTGCCAGCAGTCGTCAGGTGCCGAACACTGAAGCTTTCTTT. Amino acid sequence: CASSRQVPNTEAFF. V gene TRBV6-5 combines with J gene TRBJ1-1; D not certain. The CDR3 loop spans 14 amino acids. CDR1 is MNHEY, CDR2 SVGAGI, per germline. V lost 5 bases and J 1 base, leaving 11 bases between the germline ends.

J is TRBJ1-1 and V is TRBV5-8; D call uncertain. CDR1 is SGHTS, CDR2 YDEGEE, per germline. This CDR3 spans 13 amino acids. V lost 1 base and J lost 6, with 10 bases in between. The DNA of the CDR3 is TGTGCCAGCAGCTTGTGGACTCGGGCTGAAGCTTTCTTT. Translating it yields CASSLWTRAEAFF.

J is TRBJ1-5 and V is TRBV4-1, with TRBD1 as a possible D gene (6 bases). The germline CDR1 and CDR2 sequences are MGHRA and YSYEKL. The CDR3 totals 15 residues. Trimming cost V 2 bases and J 2 bases, with 10 bases left between them. CDR3 DNA sequence: TGCGCCAGCAGCCAATGGGCAGGGGGCAATCAGCCCCAGCATTTT. As protein: CASSQWAGGNQPQHF.

The V gene is TRBV24-1, the J gene TRBJ1-2; D call uncertain. V was shortened by 2 bases and J by 10 bases, with 10 bases between the two germline ends. CDR1 and CDR2 from the germline V gene are KGHDR and SFDVKD. The CDR3 is made up of 12 amino acids. In DNA form, the CDR3 reads TGTGCCACCAGTGATTCGGGCACACACTACACCTTC. Translated, it gives CATSDSGTHYTF.

The chain has TRBV18 and TRBJ2-2, with no clear D. The CDR3 is made up of 15 amino acids. Germline V gene lookup returns CDR1 KGHSH and CDR2 LQKENI. Trimming pared 2 bases from V and 1 base from J, leaving 8 bases between. The CDR3 region is CASSPGTVNTGELFF. The CDR3 nucleotides read TGTGCCAGCTCACCAGGAACCGTGAACACCGGGGAGCTGTTTTTT.